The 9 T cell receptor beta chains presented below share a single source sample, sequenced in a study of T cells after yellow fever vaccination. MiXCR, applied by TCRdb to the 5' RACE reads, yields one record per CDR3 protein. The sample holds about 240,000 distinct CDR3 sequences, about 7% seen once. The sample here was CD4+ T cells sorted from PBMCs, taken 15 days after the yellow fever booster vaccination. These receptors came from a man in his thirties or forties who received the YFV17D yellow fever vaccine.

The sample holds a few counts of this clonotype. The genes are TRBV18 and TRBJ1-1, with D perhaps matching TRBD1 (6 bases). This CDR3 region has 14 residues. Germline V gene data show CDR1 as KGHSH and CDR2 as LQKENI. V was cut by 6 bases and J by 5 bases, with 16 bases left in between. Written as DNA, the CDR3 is TGTGCCAGCTCCATAAAACAGGGAGGGACTGAAGCTTTCTTT. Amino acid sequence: CASSIKQGGTEAFF.

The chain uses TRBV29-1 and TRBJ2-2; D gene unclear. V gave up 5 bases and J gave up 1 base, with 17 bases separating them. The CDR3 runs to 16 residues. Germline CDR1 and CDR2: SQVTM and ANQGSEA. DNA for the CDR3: TGCAGCGTTAGGCGGAGAGGAGCGTTGAACACCGGGGAGCTGTTTTTT. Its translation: CSVRRRGALNTGELFF.

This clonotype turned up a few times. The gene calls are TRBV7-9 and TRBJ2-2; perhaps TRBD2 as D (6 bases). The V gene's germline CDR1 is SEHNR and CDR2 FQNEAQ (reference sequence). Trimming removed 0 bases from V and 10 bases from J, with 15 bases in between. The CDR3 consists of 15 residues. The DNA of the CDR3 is TGTGCCAGCAGCTTAGCGCTAGGAGGGGCGAAGGAGCTGTTTTTT. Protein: CASSLALGGAKELFF.

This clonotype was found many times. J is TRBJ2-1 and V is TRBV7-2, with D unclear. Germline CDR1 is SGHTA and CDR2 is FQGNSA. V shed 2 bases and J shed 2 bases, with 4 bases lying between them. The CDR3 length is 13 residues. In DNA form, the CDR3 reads TGTGCCAGCAGCTTAAACACCTACAATGAGCAGTTCTTC. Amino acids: CASSLNTYNEQFF.

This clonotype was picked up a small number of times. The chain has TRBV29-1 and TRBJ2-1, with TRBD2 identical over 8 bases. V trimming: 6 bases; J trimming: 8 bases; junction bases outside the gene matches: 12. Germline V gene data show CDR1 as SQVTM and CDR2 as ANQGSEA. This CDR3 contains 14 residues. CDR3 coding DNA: TGCAGCGTCGTCTACTTCCGGGAGGGGGATGAGCAGTTCTTC. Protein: CSVVYFREGDEQFF.

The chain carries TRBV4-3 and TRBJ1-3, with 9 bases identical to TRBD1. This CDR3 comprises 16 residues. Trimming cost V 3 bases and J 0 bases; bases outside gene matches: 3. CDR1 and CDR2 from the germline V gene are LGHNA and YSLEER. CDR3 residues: CASSQGQGNSGNTIYF. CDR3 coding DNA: TGCGCCAGCAGCCAGGGACAGGGTAACTCTGGAAACACCATATATTTT.

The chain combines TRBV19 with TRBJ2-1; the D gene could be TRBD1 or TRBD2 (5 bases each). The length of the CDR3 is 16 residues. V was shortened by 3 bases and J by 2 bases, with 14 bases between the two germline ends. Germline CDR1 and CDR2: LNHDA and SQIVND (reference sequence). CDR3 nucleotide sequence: TGTGCCAGTAGTATCGGCCATCGGGGCCCCTACAATGAGCAGTTCTTC. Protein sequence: CASSIGHRGPYNEQFF.

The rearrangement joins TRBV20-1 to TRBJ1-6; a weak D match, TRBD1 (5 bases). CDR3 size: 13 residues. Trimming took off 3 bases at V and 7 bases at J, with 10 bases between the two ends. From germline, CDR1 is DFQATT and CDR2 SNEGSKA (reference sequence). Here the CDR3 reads CSASRGVNSPLHF. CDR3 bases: TGCAGTGCTAGTCGGGGGGTGAATTCACCCCTCCACTTT.

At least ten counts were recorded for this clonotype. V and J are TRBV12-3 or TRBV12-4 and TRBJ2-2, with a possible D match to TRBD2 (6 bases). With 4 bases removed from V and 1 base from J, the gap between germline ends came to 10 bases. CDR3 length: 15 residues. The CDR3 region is CASSSGTLNTGELFF. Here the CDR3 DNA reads TGTGCCAGCAGTTCCGGGACTCTGAACACCGGGGAGCTGTTTTTT.